The clone carrying this T cell receptor (beta chain) has more than one count but fewer than ten. Its specificity is unknown. Produced via immunoSEQ multiplex PCR; TCRdb's table is partial and in-frame only. The sample yields about a million clones, 70% to 80% seen once. These data are taken from a study of shared clonotypes between healthy human individuals. At the level of the study: The donor group consisted of two women and a few men, aged 18 to 49. Study observations and caveats: The naive CD4 repertoires of several donors were compared, and around 4.9% of clonotypes were shared.

This CDR3 spans 16 amino acids. V lost 4 bases to trimming and J lost 0 bases; unmatched junction nucleotides: 7. CDR1 is SGHRS, CDR2 YFSETQ, per germline. Sequencing was carried out using memory CD4+ T cells from PBMCs. Subset reported: CD45RA-negative fraction. The source is a man aged 18 to 30 in good health. Some clones in this sample may be carry-over from other donors' samples. This chain uses TRBV5-1 with TRBJ2-3; 8 bases are shared with TRBD2. CDR3 loop: CASSPPSGSSTDTQYF. Here the CDR3 DNA reads TGCGCCAGCAGCCCACCTAGCGGGTCTAGCACAGATACGCAGTATTTT.